Listed here are 23 T cell receptor beta chains from one sample, sequenced in a study of cytomegalovirus exposure and HLA in healthy donors. With 60 Vbeta and 13 Jbeta primers, the PCR was carried out. The data were produced by immunoSEQ multiplex PCR, yet TCRdb's version contains in-frame clones alone and is incomplete. The data contain about 100,000 clones, approximately 75% of them singletons. Sequenced: PBMCs. These receptors originate from a middle-aged woman in good health and CMV-seronegative.

The chain links TRBV30 to TRBJ1-6; tentative D call: TRBD1 (5 bases). Trimming shortened V by 2 bases and J by 10 bases, and 9 bases separated the two germline ends. This CDR3 is 12 amino acids long. Germline lookup yields CDR1 GTSNPN and CDR2 SVGIG (reference sequence). This CDR3 is CAWSPGPSPLHF. Written as DNA, the CDR3 is TGTGCCTGGAGTCCAGGGCCCTCACCCCTCCACTTT.

The CDR3 DNA is TGTGCCAGCAGCTTGGACAGGGTTGGCGTTAAACTGTTTTTT. It translates to CASSLDRVGVKLFF. The chain combines TRBV7-8 with TRBJ1-4; TRBD1 matches at 8 bases. Germline V gene sequence: CDR1 SGHVS, CDR2 FQNEAQ. With V trimmed by 3 bases and J by 11 bases, 8 bases remained unmatched. This CDR3 has 14 amino acids.

The rearrangement joins TRBV7-2 to TRBJ2-3; D possibly corresponds to TRBD2 (6 bases). The CDR3 spans 14 residues. Trimming cost V 5 bases and J 2 bases, with 11 bases left between them. Per germline, CDR1 SGHTA and CDR2 FQGNSA. The CDR3: CASSAAGTTDTQYF. The DNA for the CDR3 is TGTGCCAGCAGCGCGGCGGGGACCACAGATACGCAGTATTTT.

The chain links TRBV5-1 to TRBJ1-6, with D maybe TRBD1 (5 bases). From germline, CDR1 is SGHRS and CDR2 YFSETQ. Trimming removed 0 bases from V and 7 bases from J, with 11 bases in between. The CDR3 consists of 15 residues. CDR3 DNA: TGCGCCAGCAGCTTGGACGGGGGGAACAATTCACCCCTCCACTTT. Translating it yields CASSLDGGNNSPLHF.

This clone appeared a single time. One end of the junction fails to match germline, which may point to a read error. This rearrangement joins TRBV7-9 to TRBJ2-2; 10 nucleotides agree with TRBD2. CDR1 and CDR2 from the germline V gene are SEHNR and FQNEAQ (reference sequence). The CDR3 extends over 16 amino acids. The CDR3 spells CSSSKTSGQNTGELFF. Here the CDR3 DNA reads TGTTCCAGCAGCAAGACTAGCGGGCAGAACACCGGGGAGCTGTTTTTT.

The V call is TRBV4-2, the J call TRBJ2-7; 7 bases are a match to TRBD1. The CDR3 is made up of 13 amino acids. Looked up from germline, CDR1 is LGHNA and CDR2 is YNFKEQ. After removal of 1 base from V and 9 bases from J, the junction contained 6 bases not matched to a gene. Here the CDR3 DNA reads TGTGCCAGCAGCCAAGCAAGGGACAGTTTGCAGTACTTC. Protein sequence: CASSQARDSLQYF.

As regards this clone: One end of the junction does not line up with germline, which may come from a read error. Different DNA sequences within this sample yield the same CDR3. The rearrangement uses TRBV7-9 and TRBJ2-7; 7 bases fit TRBD1. Germline loops: CDR1 SEHNR, CDR2 FQNEAQ (reference sequence). The CDR3 is 12 residues long. The CDR3 DNA is TGTTCCAGCAGCCCACAGGGGTACGAGCAGTACTTC. This codes for CSSSPQGYEQYF.

For the CDR3, the DNA is TGTGCCAGCAGCTTAAGCAGGGTTGAAGCTTTCTTT. Translation: CASSLSRVEAFF. The J gene is TRBJ1-1, the V gene TRBV11-2; D is possibly TRBD1 (5 bases). Germline loops: CDR1 SGHAT, CDR2 FQNNGV. This CDR3 comprises 12 residues. The V end was cut by 2 bases, the J end by 7 bases, with 8 bases between.

The V and J genes are TRBV29-1 and TRBJ2-2; weak D call: TRBD2 (6 bases). The CDR3 runs 14 residues. The V gene lost 5 bases and the J gene lost 2 bases, with 12 bases spanning the gap. Germline V gene sequence: CDR1 SQVTM, CDR2 ANQGSEA. The CDR3 DNA is TGCAGCGTTAGTGTAGCGGCAAACACCGGGGAGCTGTTTTTT. Translated: CSVSVAANTGELFF.

This clone was seen a handful of times. The CDR3 here is CASKDSGGAADTQYF. The DNA of the CDR3 is TGTGCCAGCAAGGATAGCGGGGGTGCCGCAGATACGCAGTATTTT. V and J are TRBV6-6 and TRBJ2-3, with 9 bases aligning to TRBD2. Germline loops: CDR1 MNHNY, CDR2 SVGAGI (reference sequence). Losses at the gene ends were 7 bases for V and 4 bases for J; bases not matched to a gene: 9. This CDR3 is built from 15 residues.

J is TRBJ1-4 and V is TRBV19, with a possible D match to TRBD1 (6 bases). V dropped 4 bases and J dropped 0 bases, with 12 bases sitting between them. CDR3 length equals 16 residues. The germline CDR1 and CDR2 sequences are LNHDA and SQIVND (reference sequence). CDR3 bases: TGTGCCAGTAGTACCAGACAGGAACCAACTAATGAAAAACTGTTTTTT. This encodes CASSTRQEPTNEKLFF.

V usage is TRBV29-1 and J usage is TRBJ2-7; 9 bases agree with TRBD1. The V segment lost 6 bases and the J segment 2 bases; nucleotides outside the gene matches: 2. Germline V lookup: CDR1 SQVTM, CDR2 ANQGSEA. The CDR3 sequence is 12 residues long. CDR3 bases: TGCAGCGTGAGACAGGGGGCCTACGAGCAGTACTTC. It codes for CSVRQGAYEQYF.

The V gene is TRBV19, the J gene TRBJ2-2; D not certain. This CDR3 has 14 residues. Germline values: CDR1 LNHDA, CDR2 SQIVND (reference sequence). V gave up 2 bases and J gave up 2 bases, with 6 bases separating them. In DNA form, the CDR3 reads TGTGCCAGTAGTATACAGGCCAACACCGGGGAGCTGTTTTTT. It yields the protein CASSIQANTGELFF.

The genes are TRBV6-5 and TRBJ2-3, with 7 bases lining up with TRBD2. This CDR3 spans 13 amino acids. The J segment lost 11 bases and the V segment lost 5 bases, leaving 10 bases of the junction unmatched. From germline, CDR1 is MNHEY and CDR2 SVGAGI. The CDR3 DNA is TGTGCCAGCAGTCCGCGGGGGAAGAGGATGCAGTATTTT. Protein: CASSPRGKRMQYF.

The chain joins TRBV6-1 to TRBJ1-2, with TRBD1 as a possible D gene (5 bases). This CDR3 contains 13 residues. Per germline, CDR1 MNHNS and CDR2 SASEGT. Trimming shortened V by 3 bases and J by 4 bases, and 9 bases separated the two germline ends. In DNA form, the CDR3 reads TGTGCCAGCAGTGAGCGGGGCCTCTATGGCTACACCTTC. Translation: CASSERGLYGYTF.

The chain employs TRBV6-5 and TRBJ2-3, with D maybe TRBD1 (8 bases). The CDR3 length is 15 residues. The V gene lost 2 bases and the J gene lost 5 bases, with 14 bases spanning the gap. The V gene's germline CDR1 is MNHEY and CDR2 SVGAGI. The DNA for the CDR3 is TGTGCCAGCAGTTACCTACAGGGGGGGCGAGATACGCAGTATTTT. Translated, it gives CASSYLQGGRDTQYF.

The chain couples TRBV7-2 to TRBJ1-1; 9 nucleotides align to TRBD1. The J segment lost 1 base and the V segment lost 4 bases, leaving 1 base of the junction unmatched. The CDR3 spans 14 residues. Germline CDR1 SGHTA, CDR2 FQGNSA. The CDR3 protein is CASSWTGANTEAFF. For the CDR3, the DNA is TGTGCCAGCAGCTGGACAGGGGCGAACACTGAAGCTTTCTTT.

The chain uses TRBV7-9 and TRBJ1-5; tentative D call: TRBD1 (6 bases). With 5 bases removed from V and 6 bases from J, the gap between germline ends came to 11 bases. Germline loops: CDR1 SEHNR, CDR2 FQNEAQ (reference sequence). This CDR3 comprises 13 residues. The CDR3 coding sequence is TGTGCCAGCAGCCTGGGGGCGTCTCAGCCCCAGCATTTT. It is translated as CASSLGASQPQHF.

In its sample, this clone was seen once. The chain carries TRBV7-9 and TRBJ2-7, with D hard to call. Germline V gene lookup returns CDR1 SEHNR and CDR2 FQNEAQ (reference sequence). V was pared by 2 bases and J by 12 bases, with 11 bases between. The CDR3 is 11 amino acids. CDR3 DNA: TGTGCCAGCAGCTTAACGCAGGTCCGGTACTTC. Protein: CASSLTQVRYF.

For the CDR3, the DNA is TGTGCCAGTAGTACCCCTCGGCGCGGGAGGGCCAACGAGCAGTACTTC. Residues: CASSTPRRGRANEQYF. The J gene is TRBJ2-7, the V gene TRBV19; 9 nucleotides agree with TRBD2. Germline V gene lookup returns CDR1 LNHDA and CDR2 SQIVND (reference sequence). V lost 4 bases to trimming and J lost 5 bases; unmatched junction nucleotides: 12. This CDR3 comprises 16 residues.

This rearrangement joins TRBV5-4 to TRBJ1-1; 10 bases fit TRBD1. The CDR3 covers 15 residues. The V gene's germline CDR1 is SGHNT and CDR2 YYREEE (reference sequence). The V segment lost 6 bases and the J segment 4 bases; nucleotides outside the gene matches: 9. The CDR3 loop is CASTIDRGRITEAFF. The CDR3 DNA is TGTGCCAGCACCATAGACAGGGGGCGAATCACTGAAGCTTTCTTT.

This chain connects TRBV4-1 to TRBJ1-1; D is unclear. Trimming pared 4 bases from V and 0 bases from J, leaving 12 bases between. In germline, CDR1 is MGHRA, CDR2 YSYEKL. The CDR3 length is 15 residues. CDR3 DNA sequence: TGCGCCAGCAGCCTAAACGACGGAGTGAACACTGAAGCTTTCTTT. Translating it yields CASSLNDGVNTEAFF.

J is TRBJ2-1 and V is TRBV6-5, with 7 bases that match TRBD2. Germline V CDR1 and CDR2: MNHEY, SVGAGI. The CDR3 has 13 residues. V was pared by 4 bases and J by 6 bases, with 3 bases of the junction left unmatched. The CDR3 DNA is TGTGCCAGCAGTTCGGGGGGACTCAATGAGCAGTTCTTC. Protein sequence: CASSSGGLNEQFF.